One and the same sample provided the 2 T cell receptor beta chains below, sequenced in a study of blood T cell repertoires in COVID-19. Repertoires were generated with immunoSEQ multiplex PCR, while TCRdb's copy carries only in-frame clones and drops some. Among 50,000 to 65,000 clones listed, around 88% were seen once. The sample consisted of peripheral blood. Receptors originate from a human donor in a cohort sampled during active COVID-19.

The chain combines TRBV2 with TRBJ2-1; TRBD2 matches 9 bases. Germline lookup yields CDR1 SNHLY and CDR2 FYNNEI. The length of the CDR3 is 16 residues. Trimming removed 3 bases from V and 6 bases from J; junction bases left unmatched: 9. The CDR3, as DNA: TGTGCCAGCAGTGACCCCCGACTAGCGGCGCTCAATGAGCAGTTCTTC. Encoded protein: CASSDPRLAALNEQFF.

The rearrangement uses TRBV5-7 and TRBJ1-5, with D tentatively TRBD1 (6 bases). TRBV5-7 is filed as an ORF, its function uncertain. The CDR3 totals 15 residues. V shed 0 bases and J shed 5 bases, with 12 bases lying between them. CDR3 sequence reads: CASSLEGTNYQPQHF. The CDR3 region has the DNA TGTGCCAGCAGCTTGGAAGGGACAAATTATCAGCCCCAGCATTTT.